This T cell receptor beta chain originates from a study of tumor-infiltrating lymphocytes in glioblastoma multiforme. Multiple V-beta primers and a C-beta primer amplified TCRB from RNA. TCRdb re-derived calls from the multiplex PCR reads in MiXCR, one entry per CDR3 protein. The data show about 32,000 distinct CDR3 sequences, more than 55% seen once. The germline CDR1 and CDR2 sequences are GTSNPN and SVGIG (reference sequence). The CDR3 spans 14 residues. V was cut by 3 bases and J by 0 bases, with 8 bases left in between. The sample taken for sequencing was brain tumor tissue. The chain joins TRBV30 to TRBJ2-2, with D hard to call. This receptor was taken from a male donor with glioblastoma. The CDR3 region has the DNA TGTGCCTGGAGCGGCGGTACGAACACCGGGGAGCTGTTTTTT. It is translated as CAWSGGTNTGELFF.